This is a list of T cell receptor beta chains from one sample in a study of blood T cells in healthy people across ages. TCRdb reprocessed the 5' RACE reads with MiXCR, giving one entry per CDR3 protein. The sample holds approximately 490,000 distinct CDR3 sequences, approximately 25% seen once. The same sample was also studied in work on T cells of mothers and their children.

The sequenced material came from blood. The receptors originated from a boy aged 10-17 years in good health. CDR3s include the opening cysteine and the closing phenylalanine or tryptophan. D genes are given only for firm matches. Only part of the rows carry a size: once, few, many, or a class if the clone is expanded.

V gene	D gene	clone size	J gene	CDR3 protein	CDR3 DNA
TRBV7-2	TRBD1	many	TRBJ1-2	CASSLGTGHGYTF	TGTGCCAGCAGCTTAGGGACAGGCCACGGCTACACCTTC
TRBV6-6	.	few	TRBJ1-5	CASSPGIRGNQPQHF	TGTGCCAGCAGTCCTGGTATCAGGGGCAATCAGCCCCAGCATTTT
TRBV6-2/TRBV6-3	TRBD1	.	TRBJ2-7	CASNWTGEYTYEQYF	TGTGCCAGCAACTGGACAGGTGAATATACCTACGAGCAGTACTTC
TRBV4-3	.	once	TRBJ2-5	CASSQESRGEQYF	TGCGCCAGCAGCCAAGAGTCCCGGGGAGAGCAGTACTTC
TRBV28	TRBD2	few	TRBJ2-5	CASSLERGGEASGIQETQYF	TGTGCCAGCAGTCTCGAGAGGGGCGGAGAGGCTAGCGGAATCCAAGAGACCCAGTACTTC
TRBV12-3/TRBV12-4	.	few	TRBJ2-5	CASSKPGRNQETQYF	TGTGCCAGCAGCAAACCGGGACGAAACCAAGAGACCCAGTACTTC
TRBV27	.	few	TRBJ1-2	CASSSGYRPYGYTF	TGTGCCAGCAGTTCCGGATACCGACCGTATGGCTACACCTTC
TRBV27	TRBD2	.	TRBJ2-4	CASSLVGASGSPSRAKNIQYF	TGTGCCAGCAGTTTGGTGGGGGCTAGCGGGAGTCCGAGTAGAGCCAAAAACATTCAGTACTTC
TRBV28	.	.	TRBJ2-2	CASRKQGNTGELFF	TGTGCCAGCAGGAAACAGGGGAACACCGGGGAGCTGTTTTTT
TRBV9	.	.	TRBJ2-5	CASSVDGNLETQYF	TGTGCCAGCAGCGTAGATGGGAATTTGGAGACCCAGTACTTC